The T cell receptor (beta chain) under discussion was sequenced for a study of patients and donors after allogeneic stem cell transplantation. This CDR3 comprises 15 residues. Deletions cut 4 bases from V and 6 bases from J, with 21 bases between. Germline V lookup: CDR1 SQVTM, CDR2 ANQGSEA. TCRdb itself ran the RT-PCR reads through MiXCR, one entry per CDR3 protein. The sample lists some 880,000 distinct CDR3 sequences, about 20% occurring once. Sequenced: blood, either unsorted or a sorted T cell fraction (not recorded which). The TCR sequence derives from a human donor who was either an allogeneic HSCT recipient or a stem cell or donor lymphocyte infusion donor (not recorded which). It is not recorded whose cells these are; they may come from a transplant donor. V is TRBV29-1 and J is TRBJ1-1, with D possibly matching TRBD1 (6 bases). The CDR3 coding sequence is TGCAGCGTTGGCTACTTACATAAACAGGGCTCTGAAGCTTTCTTT. Translated: CSVGYLHKQGSEAFF.